These 8 T cell receptor beta chains share one sample of origin, sequenced in a study of STAT5B mutations in CD4+ large granular lymphocyte leukemia. Libraries were prepared by immunoSEQ multiplex PCR; TCRdb keeps only in-frame clonotypes and omits some of them. The sample includes about 30,000 clones, more than 65% of them seen just once. The specimen sequenced was CD4+ T cells from blood buffy coats. The receptor set was obtained from a human donor in good health.

This clone was counted between two and nine times. The gene calls are TRBV19 and TRBJ2-5; a weak D match, TRBD2 (6 bases). The CDR3 is 13 residues long. CDR1 LNHDA and CDR2 SQIVND come from the germline V gene (reference sequence). V lost 1 base to trimming and J lost 3 bases, with 6 bases between them. CDR3 protein: CASSIGREETQYF. The DNA for the CDR3 is TGTGCCAGTAGTATAGGGAGGGAAGAGACCCAGTACTTC. Full variable domain (missing parts from reference TRBV19 and TRBJ2-5): DGGITQSPKYLFRKEGQNVTLSCEQNLNHDAMYWYRQDPGQGLRLIYYSQIVNDFQKGDIAEGYSVSREKKESFPLTVTSAQKNPTAFYLCASSIGREETQYFGPGTRLLVL.

The chain couples TRBV6-4 to TRBJ2-3; TRBD2 matches 8 bases. CDR1 MRHNA and CDR2 SNTAGT come from the germline V gene. This CDR3 is built from 15 residues. V was clipped by 8 bases and J by 2 bases; unmatched bases: 9. The CDR3 loop reads CASGPRGGATDTQYF. The CDR3 DNA is TGTGCCAGCGGCCCCCGGGGGGGGGCCACAGATACGCAGTATTTT.

This clone was seen a single time. This chain joins TRBV30 and TRBJ2-5; 8 nucleotides agree with TRBD2. Trimming at V came to 4 bases and at J to 3 bases, leaving 7 bases not matched to a gene. The CDR3 extends over 14 amino acids. The germline V gene has CDR1 GTSNPN and CDR2 SVGIG (reference sequence). Written as DNA, the CDR3 is TGTGCCTGGAATCCTAGCGGGCCCAAAGAGACCCAGTACTTC. This sequence encodes CAWNPSGPKETQYF. Combining the CDR3 with reference TRBV30 and TRBJ2-5 gives the whole variable domain SQTIHQWPATLVQPVGSPLSLECTVEGTSNPNLYWYRQAAGRGLQLLFYSVGIGQISSEVPQNLSASRPQDRQFILSSKKLLLSDSGFYLCAWNPSGPKETQYFGPGTRLLVL.

The chain employs TRBV5-4 and TRBJ1-2, with D perhaps matching TRBD1 (6 bases). Between the trimmed V and J ends, which lost 5 bases and 1 base, there was a span of 12 bases. Germline-derived CDR1 and CDR2 are SGHNT and YYREEE (reference sequence). The CDR3 runs to 14 residues. The CDR3 DNA reads TGTGCCAGCAGGATGGACAGAAGTAACTATGGCTACACCTTC. It codes for CASRMDRSNYGYTF.

J is TRBJ1-2 and V is TRBV6-1, with 8 bases matching TRBD1. V trimming: 8 bases; J trimming: 5 bases; junction bases outside the gene matches: 10. The CDR3 sequence is 14 residues long. Germline V CDR1 and CDR2: MNHNS, SASEGT. CDR3 nucleotide sequence: TGTGCCAGCCGACAGAGCGACAGGGGATATGGCTACACCTTC. This encodes CASRQSDRGYGYTF.

This clone appeared a few times. The V and J genes are TRBV5-1 and TRBJ2-7; TRBD2 matches 10 bases. The germline gives CDR1 SGHRS, CDR2 YFSETQ. CDR3 length equals 17 residues. The V segment lost 0 bases and the J segment 1 base; nucleotides outside the gene matches: 7. The CDR3 protein is CASSLEIAGGWSYEQYF. The CDR3 DNA is TGCGCCAGCAGCTTGGAAATAGCGGGGGGTTGGTCCTACGAGCAGTACTTC. Together with reference TRBV5-1 and TRBJ2-7, the CDR3 gives the full variable domain: KAGVTQTPRYLIKTRGQQVTLSCSPISGHRSVSWYQQTPGQGLQFLFEYFSETQRNKGNFPGRFSGRQFSNSRSEMNVSTLELGDSALYLCASSLEIAGGWSYEQYFGPGTRLTVT.

The chain recombines TRBV9 with TRBJ1-3; D unresolved. V gave up 4 bases and J gave up 4 bases, with 6 bases separating them. Germline V CDR1 and CDR2: SGDLS, YYNGEE. CDR3 size: 12 residues. The CDR3 coding sequence is TGTGCCAGCAGCAGTACCGGAAACACCATATATTTT. It translates to CASSSTGNTIYF.

This chain joins TRBV15 and TRBJ2-5; 9 nucleotides align to TRBD1. Germline loops: CDR1 LNHNV, CDR2 YYDKDF (reference sequence). There are 14 residues in the CDR3. V lost 3 bases to trimming and J lost 2 bases; unmatched junction nucleotides: 1. In DNA, the CDR3 is TGTGCCACCAGCAGTGGACAGGGGCAAGAGACCCAGTACTTC. Amino acid sequence: CATSSGQGQETQYF.